This T cell receptor beta chain was sequenced for a study of blood T cells in healthy people across ages. Study-wide findings and caveats: In long-lived donors, naive CD4+ cell counts and diversity exceeded those of aged donors. TCR beta diversity was tightly associated with the proportion of naive T cells. Significant beta diversity loss was already apparent by age roughly 38, declining roughly linearly.

Primers used in a second PCR of roughly 6 to 11 cycles were a sample-barcoded 5' primer and a J-beta primer mix. Each CDR3 protein gets one entry after TCRdb re-called the 5' RACE reads with MiXCR. The sample holds 1.2 million to 1.5 million distinct CDR3 sequences, around 59% seen once. As concerns this clonotype: No antigen is known for it.

The TCR originated in a man aged 18-30 years in good health. Sequencing input: blood.

In DNA, the CDR3 is TGTGCCAGCGGAAAAATCGGGGGTTCAGAGACCCAGTACTTC. Translating it yields CASGKIGGSETQYF. This chain uses TRBV6-6 with TRBJ2-4; TRBD2 is a possible D gene (6 bases). TRBJ2-5 matches the DNA end more closely, so the J call is doubtful. Germline V CDR1 and CDR2: MNHNY, SVGAGI (reference sequence). The CDR3 is 14 residues long.